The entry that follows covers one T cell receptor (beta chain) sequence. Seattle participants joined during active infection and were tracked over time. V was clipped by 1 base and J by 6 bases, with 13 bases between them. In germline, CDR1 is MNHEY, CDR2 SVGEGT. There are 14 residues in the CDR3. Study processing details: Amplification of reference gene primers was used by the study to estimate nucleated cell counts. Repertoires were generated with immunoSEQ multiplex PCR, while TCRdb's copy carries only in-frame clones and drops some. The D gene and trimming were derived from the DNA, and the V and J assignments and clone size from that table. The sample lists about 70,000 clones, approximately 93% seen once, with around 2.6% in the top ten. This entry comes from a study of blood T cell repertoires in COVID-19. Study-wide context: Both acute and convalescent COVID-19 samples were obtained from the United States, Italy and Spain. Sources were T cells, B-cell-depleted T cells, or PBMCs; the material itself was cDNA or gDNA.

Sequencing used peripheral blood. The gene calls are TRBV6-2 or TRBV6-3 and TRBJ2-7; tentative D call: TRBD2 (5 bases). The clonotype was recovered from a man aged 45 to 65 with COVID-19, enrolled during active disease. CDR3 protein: CASSYFRGIGEQYF. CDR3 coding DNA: TGTGCCAGCAGTTACTTTCGGGGTATCGGCGAGCAGTACTTC.